This TCR beta chain was identified in a study of T cell responses to AZD1222 COVID-19 vaccine. Study at large: Second-dose intervals near 4 or 12 weeks were combined. Study observations and caveats: Of spike-specific TCRs, nearly half reportedly target regions left unmutated in variants. AZD1222 recipients seropositive at baseline numbered only 6 or 7.

Notes on this clone: Its antigen remains unidentified.

Measured with immunoSEQ multiplex PCR; TCRdb has only the in-frame clones, and not every one. This sample yields some 130,000 clones, of which nearly 95% are seen a single time; roughly 5.9% belongs to the top ten. Germline V gene data show CDR1 as SGDLS and CDR2 as YYNGEE. Trimming at V came to 2 bases and at J to 12 bases, leaving 2 bases not matched to a gene. The CDR3 is made up of 11 amino acids. The source was peripheral blood, collected on day 0 of AZD1222 vaccination. The TCR comes from an adult in good health. The V and J genes are TRBV9 and TRBJ2-1, with 7 positions matching TRBD1. The chain's CDR3 is CASSVRDRQFF. DNA for the CDR3: TGTGCCAGCAGCGTTCGGGACAGGCAGTTCTTC. Looking up the rest from reference TRBV9 and TRBJ2-1 gives the full variable domain: DSGVTQTPKHLITATGQRVTLRCSPRSGDLSVYWYQQSLDQGLQFLIQYYNGEERAKGNILERFSAQQFPDLHSELNLSSLELGDSALYFCASSVRDRQFFGPGTRLTVL.